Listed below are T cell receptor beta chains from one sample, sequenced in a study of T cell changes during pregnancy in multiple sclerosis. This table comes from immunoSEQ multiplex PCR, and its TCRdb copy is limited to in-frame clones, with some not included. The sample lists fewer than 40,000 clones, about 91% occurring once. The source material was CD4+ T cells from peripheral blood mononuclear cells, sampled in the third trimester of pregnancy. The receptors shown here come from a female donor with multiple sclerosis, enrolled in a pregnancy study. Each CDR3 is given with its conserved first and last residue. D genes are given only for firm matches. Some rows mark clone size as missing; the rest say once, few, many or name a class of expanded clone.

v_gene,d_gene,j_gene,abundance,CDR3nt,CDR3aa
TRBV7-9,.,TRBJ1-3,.,TGTGCCAGCAGCTTAAGCTCGCTCCCGGACACCATATATTTT,CASSLSSLPDTIYF
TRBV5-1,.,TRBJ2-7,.,TGCGCCAGCAGCTCCATATATGACAGTGGTCTGACGGACGAGCAGTACTTC,CASSSIYDSGLTDEQYF
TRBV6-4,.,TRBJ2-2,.,TGTGCCAGCAGCCCCCAGGGGTCCGGGGAGCTGTTTTTT,CASSPQGSGELFF
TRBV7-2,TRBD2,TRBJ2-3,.,TGTGCCAGCAGCTTGGCTAGCGGGTTGTATAATACGCAGTATTTT,CASSLASGLYNTQYF
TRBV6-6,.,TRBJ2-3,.,TGTGCCAGCAGTTATAGCTCGGGATCGGATACGCAGTATTTT,CASSYSSGSDTQYF
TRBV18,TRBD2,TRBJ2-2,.,TGTGCCAGCTCATCAAGTCTAACTAGCGGGAGTTCAGGCGGGGAGCTGTTTTTT,CASSSSLTSGSSGGELFF
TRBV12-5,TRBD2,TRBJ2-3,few,TGTGCTAGTGGTATGGGGACTAGCGGGAGTACAGATACGCAGTATTTT,CASGMGTSGSTDTQYF
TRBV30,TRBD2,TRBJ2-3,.,TGTGCCTGGAGTGAACTAGCGGGAGTCAGAGATACGCAGTATTTT,CAWSELAGVRDTQYF
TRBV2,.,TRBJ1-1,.,TGTGCCAGCAGTCAGCGATCCTTGAACACTGAAGCTTTCTTT,CASSQRSLNTEAFF
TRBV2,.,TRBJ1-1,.,TGTGCCAGACAACAGGGCTTGGGCACTGAAGCTTTCTTT,CARQQGLGTEAFF
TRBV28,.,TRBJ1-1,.,TGTGCCAGCAGTTTAATCGGCAGGGCGCGGGGCACTGAAGCTTTCTTT,CASSLIGRARGTEAFF
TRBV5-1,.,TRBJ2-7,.,TGCGCCAGCAGCTTTGACAGCCGAACCGAGCAGTACTTC,CASSFDSRTEQYF
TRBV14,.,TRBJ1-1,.,TGTGCCAGCAGCCAAGACTTGGGCCCTGAAGCTTTCTTT,CASSQDLGPEAFF
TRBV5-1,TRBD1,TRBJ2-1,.,TGCGCCAGCAGCTTGGGACAGGGCTACAATGAGCAGTTCTTC,CASSLGQGYNEQFF
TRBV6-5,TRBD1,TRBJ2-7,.,TGTGCCAGCAGTCAAACCGGGACAGGGAGCTTCGAGCAGTACTTC,CASSQTGTGSFEQYF
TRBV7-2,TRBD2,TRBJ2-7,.,TGTGCCAGCAGCTTTAGCGGGAGGTCCTACGAGCAGTACTTC,CASSFSGRSYEQYF
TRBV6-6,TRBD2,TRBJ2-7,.,TGTGCCAGCAGTCTCGGGACTAGCGGGACCTACGAGCAGTACTTC,CASSLGTSGTYEQYF
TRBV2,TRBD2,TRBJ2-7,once,TGTGCCAGCAGCAGAGAGGGACTAGCGGGAGTCCGGTACGAGCAGTACTTC,CASSREGLAGVRYEQYF
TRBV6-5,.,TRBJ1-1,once,TGTGCCAGCAGTTATGACAGGTCGGGGCAAGCTTTCTTT,CASSYDRSGQAFF
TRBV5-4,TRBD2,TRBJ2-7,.,TGTGCCAGCAGCGCTCTAGCGGGGCCCTACGAGCAGTACTTC,CASSALAGPYEQYF
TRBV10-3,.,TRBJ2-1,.,TGTGCCATCAACCGTCAAATCAGCGGCCTCAATGAGCAGTTCTTC,CAINRQISGLNEQFF
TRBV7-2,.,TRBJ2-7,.,TGTGCCAGCAGCTTAGCGGGAGCCAAGTACGAGCAGTACTTC,CASSLAGAKYEQYF
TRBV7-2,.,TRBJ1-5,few,TGTGCCAGCAGCCCCGACAGTAATCAGCCCCAGCATTTT,CASSPDSNQPQHF
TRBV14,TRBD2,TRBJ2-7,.,TGTGCCAGCAGCCAACAACTAGCGGGGGCCTACGAGCAGTACTTC,CASSQQLAGAYEQYF
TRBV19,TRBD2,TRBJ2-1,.,TGTGCCAGTAGTATAACGGCTAGCGGTCCTCCGCCCTATGAGCAGTTCTTC,CASSITASGPPPYEQFF
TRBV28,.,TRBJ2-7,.,TGTGCCAGCTTTTCAGGGGCAAACTACGAGCAGTACTTC,CASFSGANYEQYF
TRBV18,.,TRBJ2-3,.,TGTGCCAGCTCACCCCTGGCCACAGATACGCAGTATTTT,CASSPLATDTQYF
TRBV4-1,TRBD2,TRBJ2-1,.,TGCGCCAGCAGCCATCGCGGGAGGACCTCTTTAGATGAGCAGTTCTTC,CASSHRGRTSLDEQFF
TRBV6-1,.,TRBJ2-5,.,TGTGCCAGCAGTGACGGGAGTTTGGAGACCCAGTACTTC,CASSDGSLETQYF
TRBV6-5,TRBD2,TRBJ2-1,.,TGTGCCAGCAGTTTGCTTAGCGGGATATCGCAGTTCTTC,CASSLLSGISQFF
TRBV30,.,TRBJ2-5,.,TGTGCCTGGAGAGTCTCTGGGGCGACCCAGTACTTC,CAWRVSGATQYF
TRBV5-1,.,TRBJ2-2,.,TGCGCCAGCAGCCCGGACTCCGCGAACACCGGGGAGCTGTTTTTT,CASSPDSANTGELFF
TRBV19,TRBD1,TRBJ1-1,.,TGTGCCAGTAGTATATGGACAGGGGCTAGTGAAGCTTTCTTT,CASSIWTGASEAFF
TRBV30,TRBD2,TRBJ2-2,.,TGTGCCTGGAGCCGACTAGCGGCGAACACCGGGGAGCTGTTTTTT,CAWSRLAANTGELFF
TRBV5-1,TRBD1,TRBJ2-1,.,TGCGCCAGCAGCCGAGCTATGGACAGGGGGGGGAATGAGCAGTTCTTC,CASSRAMDRGGNEQFF
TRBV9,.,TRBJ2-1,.,TGTGCCAGCAGCGTAGACCCCGGGGGTAATGAGCAGTTCTTC,CASSVDPGGNEQFF
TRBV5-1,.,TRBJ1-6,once,TGCGCCAGCAGCTTAGACAGCTCACCCCTCCACTTT,CASSLDSSPLHF